These T cell receptor beta chains were read from a single sample in a study of blood T cell repertoires in COVID-19. Using immunoSEQ multiplex PCR, the repertoire was profiled, and TCRdb retains in-frame clones only, with some absent. The sample lists nearly 80,000 clones, roughly nine tenths occurring once. Sequencing was performed on peripheral blood. The receptors originated from a woman of 80 years or more with active or convalescent COVID-19. Each CDR3 is given without its conserved first and last residue. Fields, in order: V gene, J gene, CDR3 protein.

v_gene: TRBV19
j_gene: TRBJ1-2
CDR3aa: ASKPGTGVGGYT

v_gene: TRBV27
j_gene: TRBJ2-1
CDR3aa: ASSRGSEQF

v_gene: TRBV29-1
j_gene: TRBJ2-5
CDR3aa: SVIPGAETQY

v_gene: TRBV30
j_gene: TRBJ1-2
CDR3aa: AWARQAYGYT

v_gene: TRBV6-5
j_gene: TRBJ1-5
CDR3aa: ASSYSFGSNQPQH

v_gene: TRBV6-2/TRBV6-3
j_gene: TRBJ2-7
CDR3aa: ASSHSPYEQY

v_gene: TRBV5-1
j_gene: TRBJ1-1
CDR3aa: ASSWADRGRAF

v_gene: TRBV10-3
j_gene: TRBJ2-7
CDR3aa: AISESTGYNYEQY

v_gene: TRBV6-5
j_gene: TRBJ2-1
CDR3aa: ASSYSGSYNEQF

v_gene: TRBV7-2
j_gene: TRBJ2-5
CDR3aa: ASSPGGFVTQY

v_gene: TRBV4-3
j_gene: TRBJ1-1
CDR3aa: ASSPGQVATNTEAF

v_gene: TRBV6-2/TRBV6-3
j_gene: TRBJ2-2
CDR3aa: ASSYSRRLRGPGELF

v_gene: TRBV6-5
j_gene: TRBJ1-1
CDR3aa: ASSITVNTEAF

v_gene: TRBV11-2
j_gene: TRBJ2-7
CDR3aa: ASSSGVGYEQY

v_gene: TRBV6-5
j_gene: TRBJ1-2
CDR3aa: ASRRERAGYT